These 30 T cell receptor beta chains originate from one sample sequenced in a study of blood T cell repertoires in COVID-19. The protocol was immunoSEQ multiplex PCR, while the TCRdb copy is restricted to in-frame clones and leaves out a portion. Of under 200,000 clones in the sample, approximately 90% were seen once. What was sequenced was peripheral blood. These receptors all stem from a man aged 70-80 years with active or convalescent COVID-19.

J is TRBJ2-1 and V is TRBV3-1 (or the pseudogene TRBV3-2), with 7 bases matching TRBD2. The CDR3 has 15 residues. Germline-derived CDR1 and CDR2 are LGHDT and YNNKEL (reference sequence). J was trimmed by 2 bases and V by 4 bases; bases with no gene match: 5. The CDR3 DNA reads TGTGCCAGCAGCCTAGCGAGCGGGGCCTACAATGAGCAGTTCTTC. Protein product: CASSLASGAYNEQFF.

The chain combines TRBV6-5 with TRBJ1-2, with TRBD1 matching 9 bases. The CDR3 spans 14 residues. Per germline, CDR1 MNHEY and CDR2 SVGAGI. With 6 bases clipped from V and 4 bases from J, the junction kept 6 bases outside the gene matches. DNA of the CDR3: TGTGCCAGCAGCCTCCGGACAGGGGTCTATGGCTACACCTTC. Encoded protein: CASSLRTGVYGYTF.

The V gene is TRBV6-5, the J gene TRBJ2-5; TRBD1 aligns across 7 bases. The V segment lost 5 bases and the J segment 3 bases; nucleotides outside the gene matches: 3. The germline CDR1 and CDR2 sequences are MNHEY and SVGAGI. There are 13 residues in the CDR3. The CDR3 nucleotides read TGTGCCAGCAGTCAGGACAGGAAAGAGACCCAGTACTTC. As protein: CASSQDRKETQYF.

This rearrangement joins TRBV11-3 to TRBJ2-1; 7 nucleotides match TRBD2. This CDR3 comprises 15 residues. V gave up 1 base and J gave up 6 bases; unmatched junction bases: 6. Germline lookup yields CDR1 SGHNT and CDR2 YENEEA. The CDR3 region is CASSLGAGPFNEQFF. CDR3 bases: TGTGCCAGCAGCTTAGGAGCGGGACCCTTCAATGAGCAGTTCTTC.

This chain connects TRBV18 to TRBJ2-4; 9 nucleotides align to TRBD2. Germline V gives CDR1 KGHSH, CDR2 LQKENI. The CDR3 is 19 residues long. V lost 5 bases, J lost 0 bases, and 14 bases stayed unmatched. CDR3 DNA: TGTGCCAGCTCAATCTACGGAGGGACTAGCTCCTTAGCCAAAAACATTCAGTACTTC. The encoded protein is CASSIYGGTSSLAKNIQYF.

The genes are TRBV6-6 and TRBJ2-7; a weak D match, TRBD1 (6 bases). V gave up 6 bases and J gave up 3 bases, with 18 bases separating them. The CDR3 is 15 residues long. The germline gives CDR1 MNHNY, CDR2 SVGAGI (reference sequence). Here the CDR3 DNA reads TGTGCCAGCAGCAAAAGGACAGTTTCGGGCTACGAGCAGTACTTC. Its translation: CASSKRTVSGYEQYF.

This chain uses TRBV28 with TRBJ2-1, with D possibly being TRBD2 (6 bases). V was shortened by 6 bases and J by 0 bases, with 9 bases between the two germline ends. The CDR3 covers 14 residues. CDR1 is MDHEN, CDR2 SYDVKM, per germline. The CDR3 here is CASSGGSSYNEQFF. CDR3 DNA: TGTGCCAGCAGCGGGGGTAGCTCCTACAATGAGCAGTTCTTC.

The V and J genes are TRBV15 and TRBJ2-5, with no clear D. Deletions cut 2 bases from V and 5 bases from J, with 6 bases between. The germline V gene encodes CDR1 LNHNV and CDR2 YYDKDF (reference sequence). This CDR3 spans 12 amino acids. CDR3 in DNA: TGTGCCACCAGCAGACAGATCGAGACCCAGTACTTC. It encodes CATSRQIETQYF.

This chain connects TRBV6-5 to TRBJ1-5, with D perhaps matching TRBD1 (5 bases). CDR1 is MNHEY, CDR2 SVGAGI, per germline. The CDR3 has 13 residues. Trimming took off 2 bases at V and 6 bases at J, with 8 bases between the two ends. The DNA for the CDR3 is TGTGCCAGCAGTTACAGGGGTCCTCAGCCCCAGCATTTT. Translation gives CASSYRGPQPQHF.

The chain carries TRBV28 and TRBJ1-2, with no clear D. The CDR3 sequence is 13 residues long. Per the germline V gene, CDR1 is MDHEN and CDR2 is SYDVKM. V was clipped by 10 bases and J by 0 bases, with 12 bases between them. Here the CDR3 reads CATTGGTNYGYTF. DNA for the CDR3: TGTGCCACCACCGGAGGCACTAACTATGGCTACACCTTC.

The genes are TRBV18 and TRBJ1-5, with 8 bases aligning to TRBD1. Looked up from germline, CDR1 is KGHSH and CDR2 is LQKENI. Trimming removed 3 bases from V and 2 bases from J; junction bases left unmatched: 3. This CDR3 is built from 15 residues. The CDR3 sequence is CASSPGTGGNQPQHF. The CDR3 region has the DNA TGTGCCAGCTCACCGGGGACAGGAGGCAATCAGCCCCAGCATTTT.

The CDR3 loop is CAIREGGPGQPQHF. As DNA, the CDR3 is TGTGCCATAAGAGAAGGGGGCCCAGGGCAGCCCCAGCATTTT. V and J are TRBV10-3 and TRBJ1-5; 7 positions agree with TRBD1. Unmatched junction bases numbered 12, after V lost 9 bases and J lost 7 bases. The CDR3 is 14 amino acids. Germline V gene lookup returns CDR1 ENHRY and CDR2 SYGVKD.

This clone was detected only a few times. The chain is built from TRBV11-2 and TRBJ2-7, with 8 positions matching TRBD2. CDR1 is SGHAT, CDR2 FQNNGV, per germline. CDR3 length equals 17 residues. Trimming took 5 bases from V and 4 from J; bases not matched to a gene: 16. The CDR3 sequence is CASSPRRGGSTDYEQYF. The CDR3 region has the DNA TGTGCCAGCAGCCCCCGCCGGGGGGGCTCAACCGATTACGAGCAGTACTTC.

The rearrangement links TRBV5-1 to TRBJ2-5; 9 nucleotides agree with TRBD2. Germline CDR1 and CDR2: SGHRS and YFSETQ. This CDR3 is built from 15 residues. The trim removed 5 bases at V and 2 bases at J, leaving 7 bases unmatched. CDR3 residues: CASRSAGGRQETQYF. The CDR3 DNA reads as TGCGCCAGCAGGAGTGCGGGGGGGCGGCAAGAGACCCAGTACTTC.

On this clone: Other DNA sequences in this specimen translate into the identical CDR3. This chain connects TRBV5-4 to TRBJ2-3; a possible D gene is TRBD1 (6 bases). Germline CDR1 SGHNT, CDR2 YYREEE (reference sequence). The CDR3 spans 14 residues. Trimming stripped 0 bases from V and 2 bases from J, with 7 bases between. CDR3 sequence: CASSLGQVTDTQYF. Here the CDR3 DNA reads TGTGCCAGCAGCTTGGGACAGGTCACAGATACGCAGTATTTT.

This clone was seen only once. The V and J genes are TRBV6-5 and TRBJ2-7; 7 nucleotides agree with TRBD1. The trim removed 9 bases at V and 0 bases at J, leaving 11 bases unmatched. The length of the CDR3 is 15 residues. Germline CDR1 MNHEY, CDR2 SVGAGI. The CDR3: CASPKRTGASYEQYF. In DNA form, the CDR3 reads TGTGCCAGTCCCAAGAGGACAGGAGCCTCCTACGAGCAGTACTTC.

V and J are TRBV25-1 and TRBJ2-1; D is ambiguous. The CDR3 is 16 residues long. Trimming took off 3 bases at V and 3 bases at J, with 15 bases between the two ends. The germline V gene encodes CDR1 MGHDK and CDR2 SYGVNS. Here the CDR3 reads CASSDGLAGNYNEQFF. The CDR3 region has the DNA TGTGCCAGCAGTGACGGATTGGCAGGAAACTACAATGAGCAGTTCTTC.

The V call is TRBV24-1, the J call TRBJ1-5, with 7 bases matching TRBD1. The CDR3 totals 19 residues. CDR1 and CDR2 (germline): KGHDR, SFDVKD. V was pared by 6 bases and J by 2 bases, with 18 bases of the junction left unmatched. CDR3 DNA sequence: TGTGCCACCAGTTTCAGGGCTTTTTCTTCCGGGACAGGCAATCAGCCCCAGCATTTT. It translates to CATSFRAFSSGTGNQPQHF.

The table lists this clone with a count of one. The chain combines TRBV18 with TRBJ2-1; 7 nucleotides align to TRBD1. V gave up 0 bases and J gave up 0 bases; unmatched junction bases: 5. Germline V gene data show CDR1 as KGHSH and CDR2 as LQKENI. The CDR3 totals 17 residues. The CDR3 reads CASSPPRQGGSYNEQFF. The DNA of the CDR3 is TGTGCCAGCTCACCACCCCGACAGGGTGGCTCCTACAATGAGCAGTTCTTC.

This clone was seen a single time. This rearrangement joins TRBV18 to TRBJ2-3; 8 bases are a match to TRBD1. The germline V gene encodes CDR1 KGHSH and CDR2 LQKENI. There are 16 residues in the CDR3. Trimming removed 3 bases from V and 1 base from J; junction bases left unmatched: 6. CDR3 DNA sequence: TGTGCCAGCTCACCCTCACCGGGACAGGGCACAGATACGCAGTATTTT. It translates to CASSPSPGQGTDTQYF.

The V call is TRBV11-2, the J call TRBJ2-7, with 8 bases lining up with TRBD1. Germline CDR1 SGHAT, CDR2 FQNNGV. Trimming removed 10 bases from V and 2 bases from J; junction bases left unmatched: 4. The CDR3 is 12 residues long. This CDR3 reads CATGTGAYEQYF. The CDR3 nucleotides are TGTGCCACCGGGACAGGAGCCTACGAGCAGTACTTC.

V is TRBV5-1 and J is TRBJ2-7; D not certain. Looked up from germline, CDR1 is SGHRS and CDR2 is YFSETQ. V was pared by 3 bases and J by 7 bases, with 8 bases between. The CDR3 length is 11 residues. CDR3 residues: CASSSEREQYF. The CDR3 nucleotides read TGCGCCAGCAGCTCGGAGAGGGAGCAGTACTTC.

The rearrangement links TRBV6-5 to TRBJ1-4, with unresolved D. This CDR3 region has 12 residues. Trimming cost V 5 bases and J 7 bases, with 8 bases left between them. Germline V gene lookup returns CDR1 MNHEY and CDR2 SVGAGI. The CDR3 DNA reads TGTGCCAGCAGTAGAGGGAGTGAAAAACTGTTTTTT. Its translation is CASSRGSEKLFF.

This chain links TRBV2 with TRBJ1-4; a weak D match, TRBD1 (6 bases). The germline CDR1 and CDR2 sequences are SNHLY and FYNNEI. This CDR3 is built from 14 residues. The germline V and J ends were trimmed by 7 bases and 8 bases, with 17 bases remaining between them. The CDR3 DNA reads TGTGCCAGCAACCGGGGGGCGACCCACGAAAAACTGTTTTTT. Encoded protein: CASNRGATHEKLFF. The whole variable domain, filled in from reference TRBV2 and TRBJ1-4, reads EPEVTQTPSHQVTQMGQEVILRCVPISNHLYFYWYRQILGQKVEFLVSFYNNEISEKSEIFDDQFSVERPDGSNFTLKIRSTKLEDSAMYFCASNRGATHEKLFFGSGTQLSVL.

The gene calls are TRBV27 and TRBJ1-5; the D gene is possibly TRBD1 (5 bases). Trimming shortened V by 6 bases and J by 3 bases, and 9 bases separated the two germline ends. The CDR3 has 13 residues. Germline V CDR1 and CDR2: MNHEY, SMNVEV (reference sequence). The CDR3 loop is CASRQGINQPQHF. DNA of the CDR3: TGTGCCAGCAGGCAGGGAATCAATCAGCCCCAGCATTTT.

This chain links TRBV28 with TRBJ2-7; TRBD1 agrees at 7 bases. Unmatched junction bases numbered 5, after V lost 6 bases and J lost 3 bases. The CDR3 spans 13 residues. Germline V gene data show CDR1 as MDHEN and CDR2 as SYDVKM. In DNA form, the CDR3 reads TGTGCCAGCAGAAGGGACAGCCTCTACGAGCAGTACTTC. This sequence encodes CASRRDSLYEQYF. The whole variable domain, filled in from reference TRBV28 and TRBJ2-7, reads DVKVTQSSRYLVKRTGEKVFLECVQDMDHENMFWYRQDPGLGLRLIYFSYDVKMKEKGDIPEGYSVSREKKERFSLILESASTNQTSMYLCASRRDSLYEQYFGPGTRLTVT.

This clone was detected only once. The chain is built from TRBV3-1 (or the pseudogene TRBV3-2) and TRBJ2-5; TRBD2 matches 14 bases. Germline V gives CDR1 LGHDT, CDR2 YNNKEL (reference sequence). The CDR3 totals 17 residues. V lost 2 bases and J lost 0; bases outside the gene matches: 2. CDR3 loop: CASSQRLAGGYQETQYF. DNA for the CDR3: TGTGCCAGCAGCCAAAGACTAGCGGGAGGGTACCAAGAGACCCAGTACTTC.

The CDR3 loop reads CSVGGGNGYTF. The CDR3, as DNA: TGCAGCGTTGGAGGGGGCAATGGCTACACCTTC. The gene calls are TRBV29-1 and TRBJ1-2, with TRBD1 matching over 7 bases. Germline CDR1 is SQVTM and CDR2 is ANQGSEA. The CDR3 length is 11 residues. V lost 4 bases, J lost 6 bases, and 2 bases stayed unmatched.

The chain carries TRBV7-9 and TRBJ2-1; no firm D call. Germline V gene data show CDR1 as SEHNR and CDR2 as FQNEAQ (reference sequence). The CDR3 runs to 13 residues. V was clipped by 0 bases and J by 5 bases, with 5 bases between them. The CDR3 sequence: CASSLAAHNEQFF. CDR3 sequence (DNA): TGTGCCAGCAGCTTAGCGGCTCACAATGAGCAGTTCTTC. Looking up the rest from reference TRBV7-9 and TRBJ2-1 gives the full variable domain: DTGVSQNPRHKITKRGQNVTFRCDPISEHNRLYWYRQTLGQGPEFLTYFQNEAQLEKSRLLSDRFSAERPKGSFSTLEIQRTEQGDSAMYLCASSLAAHNEQFFGPGTRLTVL.

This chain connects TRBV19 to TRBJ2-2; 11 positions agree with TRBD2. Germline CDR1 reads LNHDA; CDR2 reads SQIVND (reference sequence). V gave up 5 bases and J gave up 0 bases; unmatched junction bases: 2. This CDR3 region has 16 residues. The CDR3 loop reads CASSLLAGANTGELFF. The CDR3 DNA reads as TGTGCCAGTAGTTTACTAGCGGGAGCGAACACCGGGGAGCTGTTTTTT. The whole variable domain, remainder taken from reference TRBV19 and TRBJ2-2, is DGGITQSPKYLFRKEGQNVTLSCEQNLNHDAMYWYRQDPGQGLRLIYYSQIVNDFQKGDIAEGYSVSREKKESFPLTVTSAQKNPTAFYLCASSLLAGANTGELFFGEGSRLTVL.